This TCR beta chain was recovered during a study of CD8+ T cells in alopecia areata. This clone turned up a few times. Its antigen remains unidentified. Study-level findings and limits: In lesional scalp, particularly from alopecia totalis/universalis, clonality was higher than in normal scalp. Scalp samples also contribute reads from the resident alphabeta T cells found in normal skin. Sharing of TCR sequences between patients (possibly for HLA-related reasons) was less clear than in mice.

The sequencing template was cDNA reverse transcribed from extracted RNA. Repertoires were generated with immunoSEQ multiplex PCR, while TCRdb's copy carries only in-frame clones and drops some. The data show 100,000 to 120,000 clones, with roughly 64% seen just once and around 20% held by the top ten. Isolation of CD4+ and CD8+ T cells from PBMCs was achieved by sorting. This clonotype was obtained from a human donor in good health. Specimen: CD8+ T cells sorted from blood.

The CDR3 nucleotides are TGCGCCAGCAGTCCCCCGGGCGGACTCCAAGAGACCCAGTACTTC. Translation gives CASSPPGGLQETQYF. The chain employs TRBV23-1 and TRBJ2-5; TRBD2 is a possible D gene (5 bases). TRBV23-1 is filed as an ORF, its function uncertain. CDR3 size: 15 residues. The V and J ends lost 4 bases and 1 base respectively, with 13 bases between them.